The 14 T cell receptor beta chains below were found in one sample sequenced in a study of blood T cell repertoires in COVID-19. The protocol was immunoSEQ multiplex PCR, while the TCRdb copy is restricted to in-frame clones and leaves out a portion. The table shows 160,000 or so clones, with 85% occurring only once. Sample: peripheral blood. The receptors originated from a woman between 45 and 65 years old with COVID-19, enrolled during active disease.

CDR3 region: CAWSAVTYEQYF. The CDR3 bases are TGTGCCTGGAGTGCGGTCACCTACGAGCAGTACTTC. V is TRBV30 and J is TRBJ2-7; D is unresolved. In germline, CDR1 is GTSNPN, CDR2 SVGIG (reference sequence). This CDR3 is built from 12 residues. Trimming pared 1 base from V and 2 bases from J, leaving 6 bases between.

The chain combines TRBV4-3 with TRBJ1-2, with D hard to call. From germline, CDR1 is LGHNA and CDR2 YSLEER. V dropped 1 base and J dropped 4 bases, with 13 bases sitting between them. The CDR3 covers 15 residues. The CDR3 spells CASSQGAQVGYGYTF. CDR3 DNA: TGCGCCAGCAGCCAAGGGGCCCAGGTTGGCTATGGCTACACCTTC.

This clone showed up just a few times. CDR3 DNA sequence: TGTGCCAGCAGGCCTGGACAGGGGGCAAGGGAGCTGTTTTTT. Translating it yields CASRPGQGARELFF. This rearrangement joins TRBV7-2 to TRBJ2-2, with 11 bases identical to TRBD1. Germline loops: CDR1 SGHTA, CDR2 FQGNSA. The CDR3 has 14 residues. With 6 bases clipped from V and 9 bases from J, the junction kept 6 bases outside the gene matches.

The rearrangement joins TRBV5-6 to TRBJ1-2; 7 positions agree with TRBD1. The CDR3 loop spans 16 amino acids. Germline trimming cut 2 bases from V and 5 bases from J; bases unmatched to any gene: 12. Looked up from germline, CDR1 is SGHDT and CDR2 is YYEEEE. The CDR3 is CASSLQDRPEGYGYTF. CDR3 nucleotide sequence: TGTGCCAGCAGCTTACAGGACAGGCCAGAAGGGTATGGCTACACCTTC. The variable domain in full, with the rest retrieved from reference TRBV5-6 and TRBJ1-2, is DAGVTQSPTHLIKTRGQQVTLRCSPKSGHDTVSWYQQALGQGPQFIFQYYEEEERQRGNFPDRFSGHQFPNYSSELNVNALLLGDSALYLCASSLQDRPEGYGYTFGSGTRLTVV.

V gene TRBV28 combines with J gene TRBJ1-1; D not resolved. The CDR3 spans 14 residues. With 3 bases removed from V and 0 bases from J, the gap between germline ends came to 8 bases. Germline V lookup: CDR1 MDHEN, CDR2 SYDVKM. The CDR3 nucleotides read TGTGCCAGCAGTTTGGGCACATTGAACACTGAAGCTTTCTTT. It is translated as CASSLGTLNTEAFF. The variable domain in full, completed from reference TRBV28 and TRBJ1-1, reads DVKVTQSSRYLVKRTGEKVFLECVQDMDHENMFWYRQDPGLGLRLIYFSYDVKMKEKGDIPEGYSVSREKKERFSLILESASTNQTSMYLCASSLGTLNTEAFFGQGTRLTVV.

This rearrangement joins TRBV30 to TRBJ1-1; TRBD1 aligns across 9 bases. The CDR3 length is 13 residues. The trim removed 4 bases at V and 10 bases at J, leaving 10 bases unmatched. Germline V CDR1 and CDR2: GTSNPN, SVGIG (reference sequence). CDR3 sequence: CAWNPGTGFRAFF. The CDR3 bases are TGTGCCTGGAATCCCGGGACAGGGTTCCGAGCTTTCTTT.

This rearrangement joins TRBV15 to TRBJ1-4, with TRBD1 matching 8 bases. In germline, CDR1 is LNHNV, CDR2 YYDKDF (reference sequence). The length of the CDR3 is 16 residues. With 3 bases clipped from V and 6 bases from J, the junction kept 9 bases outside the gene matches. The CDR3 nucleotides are TGTGCCACCAGCAGGGAAGGACAGGGCGGGGATGAAAAACTGTTTTTT. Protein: CATSREGQGGDEKLFF.

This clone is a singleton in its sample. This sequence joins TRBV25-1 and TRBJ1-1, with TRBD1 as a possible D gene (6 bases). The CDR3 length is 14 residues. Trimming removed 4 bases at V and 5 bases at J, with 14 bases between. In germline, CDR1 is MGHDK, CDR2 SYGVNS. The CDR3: CASSATGTTTEAFF. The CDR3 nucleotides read TGTGCCAGCAGTGCAACCGGGACAACTACTGAAGCTTTCTTT.

This CDR3 reads CAWSPDTGPDYGYTF. In nucleotides, the CDR3 is TGTGCCTGGAGTCCGGACACCGGACCTGACTATGGCTACACCTTC. This chain uses TRBV30 with TRBJ1-2, with D possibly being TRBD1 (5 bases). Germline V gene lookup returns CDR1 GTSNPN and CDR2 SVGIG (reference sequence). Trimming removed 2 bases from V and 3 bases from J, with 16 bases in between. This CDR3 has 15 amino acids. Filled out from reference TRBV30 and TRBJ1-2, the complete variable domain reads SQTIHQWPATLVQPVGSPLSLECTVEGTSNPNLYWYRQAAGRGLQLLFYSVGIGQISSEVPQNLSASRPQDRQFILSSKKLLLSDSGFYLCAWSPDTGPDYGYTFGSGTRLTVV.

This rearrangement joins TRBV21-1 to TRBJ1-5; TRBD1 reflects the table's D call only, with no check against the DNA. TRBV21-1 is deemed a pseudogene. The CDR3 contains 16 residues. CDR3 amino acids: CASSKSLRGLGQPQHF. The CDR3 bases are TGTGCCAGCAGCAAATCCCTCAGGGGGCTAGGGCAGCCCCAGCATTTT.

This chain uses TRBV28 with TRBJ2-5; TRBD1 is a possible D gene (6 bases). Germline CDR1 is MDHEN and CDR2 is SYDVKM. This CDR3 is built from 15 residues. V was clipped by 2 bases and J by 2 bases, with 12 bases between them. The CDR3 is CASSLKDRLQETQYF. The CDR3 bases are TGTGCCAGCAGTTTAAAGGACAGACTTCAAGAGACCCAGTACTTC. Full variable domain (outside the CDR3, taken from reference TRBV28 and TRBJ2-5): DVKVTQSSRYLVKRTGEKVFLECVQDMDHENMFWYRQDPGLGLRLIYFSYDVKMKEKGDIPEGYSVSREKKERFSLILESASTNQTSMYLCASSLKDRLQETQYFGPGTRLLVL.

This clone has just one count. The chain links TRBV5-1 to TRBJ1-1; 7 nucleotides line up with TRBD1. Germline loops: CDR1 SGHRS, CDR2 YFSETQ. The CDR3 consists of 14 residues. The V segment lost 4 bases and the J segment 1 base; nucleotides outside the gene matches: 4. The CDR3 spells CASSPDRPNTEAFF. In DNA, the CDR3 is TGCGCCAGCAGCCCGGACAGGCCGAACACTGAAGCTTTCTTT.

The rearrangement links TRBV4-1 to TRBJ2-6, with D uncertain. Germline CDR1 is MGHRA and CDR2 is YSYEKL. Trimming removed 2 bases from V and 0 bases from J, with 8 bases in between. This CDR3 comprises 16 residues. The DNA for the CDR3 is TGCGCCAGCAGCCAACCGCCGGTCTCTGGGGCCAACGTCCTGACTTTC. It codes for CASSQPPVSGANVLTF.

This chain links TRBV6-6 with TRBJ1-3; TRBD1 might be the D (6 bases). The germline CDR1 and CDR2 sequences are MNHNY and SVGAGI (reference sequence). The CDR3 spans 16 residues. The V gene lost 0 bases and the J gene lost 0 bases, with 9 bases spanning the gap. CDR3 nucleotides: TGTGCCAGCAGTTACTCACAGGGATTCTCTGGAAACACCATATATTTT. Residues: CASSYSQGFSGNTIYF.